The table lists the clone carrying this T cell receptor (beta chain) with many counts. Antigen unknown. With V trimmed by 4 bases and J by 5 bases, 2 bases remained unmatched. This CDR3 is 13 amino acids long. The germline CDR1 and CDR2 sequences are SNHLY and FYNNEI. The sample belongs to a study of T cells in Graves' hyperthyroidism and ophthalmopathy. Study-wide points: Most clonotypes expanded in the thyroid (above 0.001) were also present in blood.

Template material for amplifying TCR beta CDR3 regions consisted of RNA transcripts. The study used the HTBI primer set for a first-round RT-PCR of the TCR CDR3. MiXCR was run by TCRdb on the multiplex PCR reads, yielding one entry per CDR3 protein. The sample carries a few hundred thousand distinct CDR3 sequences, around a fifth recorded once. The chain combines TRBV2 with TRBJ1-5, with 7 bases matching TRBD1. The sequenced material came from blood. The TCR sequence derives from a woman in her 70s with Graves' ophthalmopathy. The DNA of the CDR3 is TGTGCCAGCAGTGGACAGGGCCATCAGCCCCAGCATTTT. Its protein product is CASSGQGHQPQHF.